The text below deals with one T cell receptor beta chain. This clonotype was counted at least ten times. Its antigen remains undetermined. Base qualities are not at hand, and no much larger clone is one base apart. These data come from a study of CD8 T cells in ankylosing spondylitis (dated by TCRdb to 2015 to 2018). Background for the entire study: The study set out to find disease-linked TCR variants by profiling T cell receptor beta repertoires in ankylosing spondylitis patients and healthy donors. Peripheral blood was sampled, and synovial fluid was additionally collected from ankylosing spondylitis patients. The full study cohort was made up of under 30 ankylosing spondylitis patients and 108 healthy donors.

The cysteine opens and the phenylalanine closes a CDR3 of 15 amino acids. Here the CDR3 DNA is all that survives: 45 bases in frame from base 1. V is reduced by 3 bases and J by 2 bases, leaving a spacing of 15 bases between them. Sequenced using an Illumina HiSeq 2500. Quantitative 5'-RACE with molecular barcodes was the method used to prepare the TCR beta libraries. As for the original processing: A new computational method based on a probabilistic model of VDJ rearrangement was used to identify disease-linked TCR variants. In TCRdb, the public reads were trimmed at Q25 with fastp and aligned with MiXCR, with productive beta chains retained. Rows merge per CDR3 protein into single entries with the most common DNA and genes. These V and J calls derive from TCRdb rather than the authors' analysis. A total of some 250,000 distinct CDR3 sequences appear in this sample, roughly a quarter of them only once. The ten largest account for less than 0.75% of the sample.

The study at large found these results: Significant enrichment of the disease-linked clones was reported in matched synovial fluid samples from ankylosing spondylitis patients. In peripheral blood, the disease-linked clones were found at relatively low frequencies and had a CD8+ phenotype. Blood from ankylosing spondylitis patients appeared to be characterized by a TCR beta motif made up of under ten highly homologous amino acid variants. Some of the motif variants had been reported before in the synovial fluid and blood of reactive arthritis patients, a finding that suggests common disease-initiation mechanisms.

Sequencing was performed on blood, either unsorted or a sorted T cell fraction (not recorded which). In this chain, TRBV5-7 is recombined with TRBJ2-7; TRBD1 could be the D gene, as 6 bases match. TRBV5-7 is an open reading frame, and its role is uncertain. This receptor was taken from a male donor with ankylosing spondylitis or in good health (not recorded which). The DNA sequence is given as TGTGCCAGCAGCTCCTTCGGGACAAGAGCCTACGAGCAGTACTTC. Translated, it reads CASSSFGTRAYEQYF.